This T cell receptor beta chain is from a study of breast tumors, draining lymph nodes, adjacent tissues. Via MiXCR, TCRdb re-called the multiplex PCR reads, giving one row per CDR3 protein. The data contain 100,000 to 150,000 distinct CDR3 sequences, under 25% of them singletons. Germline CDR1 reads SGHAT; CDR2 reads FQDESV (reference sequence). This CDR3 is built from 13 residues. V lost 5 bases, J lost 6 bases, and 7 bases stayed unmatched. Samples came from axillary lymph nodes draining the breast cancer. This clonotype was seen ten or more times. This receptor was identified in a female donor with breast cancer. Some clones in this sample may be carry-over from other donors' samples. Material for sequencing was axillary lymph node tissue. The chain links TRBV11-1 to TRBJ2-7, with 7 bases identical to TRBD1. Here the CDR3 DNA reads TGTGCCAGCAGCGTGGACAGGTACAGCGAGCAGTACTTC. Its protein is CASSVDRYSEQYF.